This is a list of T cell receptor beta chains from one sample in a study of PD-1 blockade in mismatch repair-deficient tumors. The repertoire was sequenced with immunoSEQ multiplex PCR; TCRdb's copy has only in-frame clones and lacks some. The table lists about 110,000 clones, 70% to 80% of them singletons, with approximately 4.7% in the top ten. Source: peripheral blood, taken around 60 weeks after starting pembrolizumab. The origin of the receptors is an adult with mismatch repair-deficient cancer. The CDR3 runs from the conserved cysteine through the conserved F or W. Fields, in order: V gene, J gene, D gene, clone size, CDR3 protein, CDR3 DNA. D genes are given only for firm matches. Expanded clones are given a class, and other clones once, few, many or no size at all.

v_call: TRBV16; j_call: TRBJ1-5; d_call: .; clone_size: few; cdr3_aa: CASSPVLNQPQHF; cdr3_nt: TGTGCCAGCAGCCCCGTCTTGAATCAGCCCCAGCATTTT
v_call: TRBV30; j_call: TRBJ2-7; d_call: TRBD2; clone_size: few; cdr3_aa: CAWGLGNEQYF; cdr3_nt: TGTGCCTGGGGACTAGGTAACGAGCAGTACTTC
v_call: TRBV5-8; j_call: TRBJ2-5; d_call: .; clone_size: .; cdr3_aa: CASSLEGTDQETQYF; cdr3_nt: TGTGCCAGCAGCTTGGAAGGGACCGATCAAGAGACCCAGTACTTC
v_call: TRBV6-5; j_call: TRBJ1-4; d_call: .; clone_size: .; cdr3_aa: CASKRQATNEKLFF; cdr3_nt: TGTGCCAGCAAAAGACAGGCGACTAATGAAAAACTGTTTTTT
v_call: TRBV14; j_call: TRBJ2-1; d_call: .; clone_size: .; cdr3_aa: CASSTSRIRGQFF; cdr3_nt: TGTGCCAGCAGCACTTCTCGTATCAGAGGGCAGTTCTTC
v_call: TRBV19; j_call: TRBJ2-5; d_call: TRBD1; clone_size: .; cdr3_aa: CASSRIPGQRVETQYF; cdr3_nt: TGTGCCAGTAGTCGGATACCGGGACAGAGAGTAGAGACCCAGTACTTC
v_call: TRBV10-3; j_call: TRBJ2-5; d_call: .; clone_size: .; cdr3_aa: CAISEREQGETQYF; cdr3_nt: TGTGCCATCAGTGAGCGGGAGCAGGGGGAGACCCAGTACTTC
v_call: TRBV9; j_call: TRBJ1-3; d_call: .; clone_size: .; cdr3_aa: CASSPIQGSGNTIYF; cdr3_nt: TGTGCCAGCAGCCCCATACAGGGATCTGGAAACACCATATATTTT
v_call: TRBV11-2; j_call: TRBJ1-1; d_call: .; clone_size: .; cdr3_aa: CASRPDPGRQNTEAFF; cdr3_nt: TGTGCCAGCAGACCTGACCCGGGACGTCAGAACACTGAAGCTTTCTTT
v_call: TRBV10-2; j_call: TRBJ2-7; d_call: .; clone_size: .; cdr3_aa: CASSLDRSYEQYF; cdr3_nt: TGCGCCAGCAGTCTAGATCGGTCCTACGAGCAGTACTTC
v_call: TRBV6-1; j_call: TRBJ2-1; d_call: .; clone_size: .; cdr3_aa: CASRPGTSYNEQFF; cdr3_nt: TGTGCCAGCAGGCCCGGGACTTCCTACAATGAGCAGTTCTTC
v_call: TRBV6-1; j_call: TRBJ2-1; d_call: .; clone_size: few; cdr3_aa: CASTPQGGAPEQFF; cdr3_nt: TGTGCCAGCACTCCGCAAGGCGGCGCCCCCGAGCAGTTCTTC
v_call: TRBV7-2; j_call: TRBJ2-1; d_call: .; clone_size: .; cdr3_aa: CASSFSGGDEQFF; cdr3_nt: TGTGCCAGCAGCTTTTCAGGTGGGGATGAGCAGTTCTTC
v_call: TRBV6-1; j_call: TRBJ2-3; d_call: .; clone_size: .; cdr3_aa: CASRTWGTDTQYF; cdr3_nt: TGTGCCAGCAGGACATGGGGCACAGATACGCAGTATTTT
v_call: TRBV5-4; j_call: TRBJ2-3; d_call: TRBD1; clone_size: .; cdr3_aa: CASRVDRQGTDTQYF; cdr3_nt: TGTGCCAGCAGGGTGGACAGGCAGGGCACAGATACGCAGTATTTT